A selection of T cell receptor beta chains follows, all from one sample in a study of Ad26.COV2.S vaccination and SARS-CoV-2 variants. Assay used: immunoSEQ multiplex PCR; TCRdb lists only in-frame clones, some missing. Altogether about 350,000 clones are present, 70% to 90% being singletons, with the ten largest covering roughly 10%. Specimen: peripheral blood, collected in a trial of Ad26.COV2.S vaccine versus placebo. These receptors were obtained from a person between 18 and 65 years old who received the Ad26.COV2.S COVID-19 vaccine or a placebo. The CDR3 runs from the conserved cysteine through the conserved F or W. D genes are given only for firm matches. Some rows mark clone size as missing; the rest say once, few, many or name a class of expanded clone.

DNA: TGTGCCACCTTCCCGGGACTAGCGGGAGGAGGACCCTACGAGCAGTACTTC; CDR3: CATFPGLAGGGPYEQYF; D: TRBD2; size: once; J: TRBJ2-7; V: TRBV2
DNA: TGTGCCAGTAGTAGGCGGGAGTTGATCAATGAGCAGTTCTTC; CDR3: CASSRRELINEQFF; D: TRBD2; size: .; J: TRBJ2-1; V: TRBV19
DNA: TGTGCCAGCAGCTTAACCGGGCCTGAGCCCAGCGAAAAACTGTTTTTT; CDR3: CASSLTGPEPSEKLFF; D: .; size: .; J: TRBJ1-4; V: TRBV7-9
DNA: TGCGCCAGCAGTAGTCCCGGGACAGGCACCTACGAGCAGTACTTC; CDR3: CASSSPGTGTYEQYF; D: TRBD1; size: many; J: TRBJ2-7; V: TRBV4-1
DNA: TGTGCTAGCAGCCCCCTCCGGGGACACAATGAGCAGTTCTTC; CDR3: CASSPLRGHNEQFF; D: .; size: .; J: TRBJ2-1; V: TRBV7-7
DNA: TGTGCCAGCAGTACCGGGACAGCGTTAGTGGAGACCCAGTACTTC; CDR3: CASSTGTALVETQYF; D: TRBD1; size: .; J: TRBJ2-5; V: TRBV25-1
DNA: TGTGCCAGCTCACAACAGGGGGCTGAGTATGGCTACACCTTC; CDR3: CASSQQGAEYGYTF; D: TRBD1; size: .; J: TRBJ1-2; V: TRBV18
DNA: TGCGCCAGCAGTGATCCCCACAACACTGAAGCTTTCTTT; CDR3: CASSDPHNTEAFF; D: .; size: once; J: TRBJ1-1; V: TRBV10-2
DNA: TGTGCCAGCAGTCGGCGGACAGGGGAAGGACGGGGCAATCAGCCCCAGCATTTT; CDR3: CASSRRTGEGRGNQPQHF; D: TRBD1; size: few; J: TRBJ1-5; V: TRBV28
DNA: TGCAGTGCTAGTCCCCCTAGCAGGGGGCAAGAGACCCAGTACTTC; CDR3: CSASPPSRGQETQYF; D: TRBD1; size: .; J: TRBJ2-5; V: TRBV20-1
DNA: TGTGCCACCACAGTTTCTGGGGCCAACGTCCTGACTTTC; CDR3: CATTVSGANVLTF; D: .; size: .; J: TRBJ2-6; V: TRBV6-5
DNA: TGTGCCAGCAGTTCCCAAAGTTTAGCGGGAGTTCGGTACTTC; CDR3: CASSSQSLAGVRYF; D: TRBD2; size: .; J: TRBJ2-7; V: TRBV28
DNA: TGTGCCAGCGCTAGGGGTACCTACGAGCAGTACTTC; CDR3: CASARGTYEQYF; D: .; size: .; J: TRBJ2-7; V: TRBV6-6